The source of this TCR beta chain is a study of shared clonotypes between healthy human individuals. Negatively enriched CD4+ T cells were divided by CD45RA into naive and memory. Remarks on this clone: The antigen is undetermined.

Deletions cut 1 base from V and 5 bases from J, with 12 bases between. This CDR3 contains 14 residues. Looked up from germline, CDR1 is SNHLY and CDR2 is FYNNEI. This table comes from immunoSEQ multiplex PCR, and its TCRdb copy is limited to in-frame clones, with some not included. The sample has some 1.5 million clones; 95% to 99% are singletons. Overall study results and limits: Some clonotypes were shared by all four sorted-subset donors, while others were not shared. The non-shared ones had lower generation probabilities than the shared ones.

Sequencing was performed on naive CD4+ T cells sorted from blood. The subset: CD45RA+ positively selected. The origin of this receptor is a man aged 25 to 40 in good health. The chain has TRBV2 and TRBJ2-7; no definite D call. CDR3 loop: CASSEELGSNEQYF. CDR3 coding DNA: TGTGCCAGCAGTGAAGAGCTCGGTTCCAACGAGCAGTACTTC.